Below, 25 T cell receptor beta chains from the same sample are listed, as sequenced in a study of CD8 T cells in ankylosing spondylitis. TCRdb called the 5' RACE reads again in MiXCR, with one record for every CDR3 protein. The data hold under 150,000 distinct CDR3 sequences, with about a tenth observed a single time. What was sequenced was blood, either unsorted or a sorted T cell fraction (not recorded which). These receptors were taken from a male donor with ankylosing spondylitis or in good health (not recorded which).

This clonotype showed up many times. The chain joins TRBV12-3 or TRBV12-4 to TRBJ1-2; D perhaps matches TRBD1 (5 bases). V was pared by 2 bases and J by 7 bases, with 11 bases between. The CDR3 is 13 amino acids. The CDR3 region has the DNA TGTGCCAGCAGTTTAATAGGGGCAGGTGGCTACACCTTC. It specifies CASSLIGAGGYTF.

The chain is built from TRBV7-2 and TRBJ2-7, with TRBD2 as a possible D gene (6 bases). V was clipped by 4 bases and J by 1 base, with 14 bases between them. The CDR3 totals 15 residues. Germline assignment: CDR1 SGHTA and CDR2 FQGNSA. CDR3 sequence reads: CASSSEGLLSYEQYF. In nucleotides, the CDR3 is TGTGCCAGCAGCTCGGAGGGACTCCTGTCCTACGAGCAGTACTTC. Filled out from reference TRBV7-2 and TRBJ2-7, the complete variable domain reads GAGVSQSPSNKVTEKGKDVELRCDPISGHTALYWYRQSLGQGLEFLIYFQGNSAPDKSGLPSDRFSAERTGGSVSTLTIQRTQQEDSAVYLCASSSEGLLSYEQYFGPGTRLTVT.

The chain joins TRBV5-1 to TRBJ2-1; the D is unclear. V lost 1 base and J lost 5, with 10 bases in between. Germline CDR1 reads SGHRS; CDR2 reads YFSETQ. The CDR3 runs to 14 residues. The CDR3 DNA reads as TGCGCCAGCAGCTTGAGCCCCACGAACAATGAGCAGTTCTTC. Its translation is CASSLSPTNNEQFF.

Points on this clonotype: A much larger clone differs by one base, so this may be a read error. CDR3 nucleotide sequence: TGCGCCAGCAGCCGAATAGACAGTTCCTACGAGCAGTACTTC. Protein sequence: CASSRIDSSYEQYF. J is TRBJ2-7 and V is TRBV5-1, with a weak D call TRBD1 (5 bases). V dropped 4 bases and J dropped 1 base, with 12 bases sitting between them. Per germline, CDR1 SGHRS and CDR2 YFSETQ. This CDR3 has 14 amino acids.

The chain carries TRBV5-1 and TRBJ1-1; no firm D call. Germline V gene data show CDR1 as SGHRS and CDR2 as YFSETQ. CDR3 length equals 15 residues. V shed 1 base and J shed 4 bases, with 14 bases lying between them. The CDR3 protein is CASSLTFTASTEAFF. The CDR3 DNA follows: TGCGCCAGCAGCTTGACTTTCACAGCCTCCACTGAAGCTTTCTTT.

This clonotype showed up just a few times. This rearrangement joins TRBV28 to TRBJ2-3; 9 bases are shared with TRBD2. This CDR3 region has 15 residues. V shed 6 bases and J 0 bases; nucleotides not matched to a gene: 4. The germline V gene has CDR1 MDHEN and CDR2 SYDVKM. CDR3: CASSPSGGSTDTQYF. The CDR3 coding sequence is TGTGCCAGCAGCCCCAGCGGGGGGAGCACAGATACGCAGTATTTT. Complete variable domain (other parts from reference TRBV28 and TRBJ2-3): DVKVTQSSRYLVKRTGEKVFLECVQDMDHENMFWYRQDPGLGLRLIYFSYDVKMKEKGDIPEGYSVSREKKERFSLILESASTNQTSMYLCASSPSGGSTDTQYFGPGTRLTVL.

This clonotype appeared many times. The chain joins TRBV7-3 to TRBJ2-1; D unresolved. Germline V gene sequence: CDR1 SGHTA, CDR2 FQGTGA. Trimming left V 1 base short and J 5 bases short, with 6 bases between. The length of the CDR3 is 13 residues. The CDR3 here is CASSLSRNNEQFF. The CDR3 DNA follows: TGTGCCAGCAGCTTAAGTCGAAACAATGAGCAGTTCTTC.

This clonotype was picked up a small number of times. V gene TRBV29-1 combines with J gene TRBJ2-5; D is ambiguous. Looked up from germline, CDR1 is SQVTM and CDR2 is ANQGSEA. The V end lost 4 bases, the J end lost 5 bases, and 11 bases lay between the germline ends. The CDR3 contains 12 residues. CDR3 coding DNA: TGCAGCGTTGTCAGAAGTGGGGAGACCCAGTACTTC. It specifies CSVVRSGETQYF.

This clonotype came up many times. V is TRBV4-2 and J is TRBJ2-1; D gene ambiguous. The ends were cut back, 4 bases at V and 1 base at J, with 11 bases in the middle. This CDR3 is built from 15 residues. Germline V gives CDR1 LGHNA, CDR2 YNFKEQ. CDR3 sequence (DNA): TGTGCCAGCAGCCCGCCCCGCTGGTCCTACAATGAGCAGTTCTTC. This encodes CASSPPRWSYNEQFF.

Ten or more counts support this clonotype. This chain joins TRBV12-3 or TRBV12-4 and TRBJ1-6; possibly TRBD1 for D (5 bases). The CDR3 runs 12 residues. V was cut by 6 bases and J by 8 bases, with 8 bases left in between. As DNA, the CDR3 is TGTGCCAGCAGCGACAGCTATTCACCCCTCCACTTT. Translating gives CASSDSYSPLHF.

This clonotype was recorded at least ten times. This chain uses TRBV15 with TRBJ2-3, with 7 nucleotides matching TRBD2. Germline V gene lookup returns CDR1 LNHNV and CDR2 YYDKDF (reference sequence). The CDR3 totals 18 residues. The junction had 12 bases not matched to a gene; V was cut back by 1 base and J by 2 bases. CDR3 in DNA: TGTGCCACCAGCAGAGGCCGAGGGAGGGCCCCCCACACAGATACGCAGTATTTT. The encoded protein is CATSRGRGRAPHTDTQYF.

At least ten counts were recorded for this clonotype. The CDR3 region has the DNA TGTGCCAGCAGTTACGGACTAGTAAGGGGCAACCAAGAGACCCAGTACTTC. It specifies CASSYGLVRGNQETQYF. V and J are TRBV3-1 and TRBJ2-5, with TRBD2 matching 7 bases. Per germline, CDR1 LGHDT and CDR2 YNNKEL (reference sequence). With V trimmed by 6 bases and J by 0 bases, 13 bases remained unmatched. The CDR3 runs to 17 residues.

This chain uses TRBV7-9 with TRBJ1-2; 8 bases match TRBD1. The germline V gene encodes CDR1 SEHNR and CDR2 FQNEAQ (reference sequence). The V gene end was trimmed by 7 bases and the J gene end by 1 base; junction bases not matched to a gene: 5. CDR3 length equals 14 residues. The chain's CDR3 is CASTGGWSNYGYTF. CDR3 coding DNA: TGTGCCAGCACAGGGGGCTGGAGTAACTATGGCTACACCTTC.

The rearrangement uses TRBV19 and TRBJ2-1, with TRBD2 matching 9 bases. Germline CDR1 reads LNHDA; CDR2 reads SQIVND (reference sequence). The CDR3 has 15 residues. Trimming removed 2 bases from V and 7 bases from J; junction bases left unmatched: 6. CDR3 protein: CASSISGLARNEQFF. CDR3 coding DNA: TGTGCCAGTAGTATATCGGGACTAGCCCGGAATGAGCAGTTCTTC.

CDR3 amino acids: CASSYWAGTVEQFF. The CDR3 bases are TGTGCCAGCAGTTACTGGGCGGGAACTGTTGAGCAGTTCTTC. The J gene is TRBJ2-1, the V gene TRBV6-2 or TRBV6-3, with a possible D match to TRBD2 (6 bases). The CDR3 sequence is 14 residues long. Germline-derived CDR1 and CDR2 are MNHEY and SVGEGT. Trimming took 1 base from V and 9 from J, leaving 13 bases between them.

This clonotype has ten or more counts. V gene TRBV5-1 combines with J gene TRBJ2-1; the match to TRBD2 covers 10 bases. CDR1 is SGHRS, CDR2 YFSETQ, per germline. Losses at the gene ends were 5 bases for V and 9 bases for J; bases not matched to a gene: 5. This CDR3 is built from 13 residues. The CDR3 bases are TGCGCCAGCAGGCTAGCGGGAGAGACTGAGCAGTTCTTC. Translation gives CASRLAGETEQFF.

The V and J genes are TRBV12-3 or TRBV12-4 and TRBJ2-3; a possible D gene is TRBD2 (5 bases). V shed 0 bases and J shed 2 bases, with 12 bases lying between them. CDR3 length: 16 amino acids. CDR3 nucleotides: TGTGCCAGCAGTTTAGCTGCTATCGGGGACACAGATACGCAGTATTTT. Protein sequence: CASSLAAIGDTDTQYF.

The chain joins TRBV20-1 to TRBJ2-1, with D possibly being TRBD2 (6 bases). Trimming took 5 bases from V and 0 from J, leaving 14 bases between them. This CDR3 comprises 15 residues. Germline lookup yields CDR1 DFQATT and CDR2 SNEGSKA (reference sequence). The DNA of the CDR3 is TGCAGTGCTGAAGGTTCCGGGAGCTCCTACAATGAGCAGTTCTTC. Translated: CSAEGSGSSYNEQFF.

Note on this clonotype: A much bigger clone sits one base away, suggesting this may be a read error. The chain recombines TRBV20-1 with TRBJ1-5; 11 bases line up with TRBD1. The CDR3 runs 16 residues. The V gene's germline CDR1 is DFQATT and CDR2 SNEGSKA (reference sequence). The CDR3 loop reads CTAFRTGGDGNQPQHF. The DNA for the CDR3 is TGCACTGCCTTCCGGACAGGGGGCGACGGCAATCAGCCCCAGCATTTT.

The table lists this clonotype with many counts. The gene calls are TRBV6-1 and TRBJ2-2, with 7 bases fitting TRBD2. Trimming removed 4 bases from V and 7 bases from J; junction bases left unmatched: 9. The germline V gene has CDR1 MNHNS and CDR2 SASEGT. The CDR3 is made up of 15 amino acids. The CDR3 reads CASSARGREVGELFF. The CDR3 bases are TGTGCCAGCAGTGCGCGCGGGAGAGAGGTCGGGGAGCTGTTTTTT.

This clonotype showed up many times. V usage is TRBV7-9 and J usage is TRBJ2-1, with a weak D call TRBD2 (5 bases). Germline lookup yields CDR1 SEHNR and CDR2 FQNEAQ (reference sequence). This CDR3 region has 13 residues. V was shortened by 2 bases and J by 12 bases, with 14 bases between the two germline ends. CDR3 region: CASSLYLLVGQFF. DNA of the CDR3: TGTGCCAGCAGCTTATACCTACTAGTCGGGCAGTTCTTC.

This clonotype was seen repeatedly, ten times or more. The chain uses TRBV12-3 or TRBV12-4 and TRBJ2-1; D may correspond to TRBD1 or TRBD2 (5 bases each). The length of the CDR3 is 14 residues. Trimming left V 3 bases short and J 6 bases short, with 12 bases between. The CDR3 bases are TGTGCCAGCAGTTTGGGCAGGGAGTTCAATGAGCAGTTCTTC. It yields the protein CASSLGREFNEQFF.

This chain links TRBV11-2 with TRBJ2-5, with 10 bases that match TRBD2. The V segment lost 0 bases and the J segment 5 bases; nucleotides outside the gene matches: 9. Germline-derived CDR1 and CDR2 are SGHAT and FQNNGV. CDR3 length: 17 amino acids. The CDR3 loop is CASSLEGLAGVGETQYF. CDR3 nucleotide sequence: TGTGCCAGCAGCTTAGAAGGCCTAGCGGGAGTAGGCGAGACCCAGTACTTC. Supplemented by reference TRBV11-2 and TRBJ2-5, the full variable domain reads EAGVAQSPRYKIIEKRQSVAFWCNPISGHATLYWYQQILGQGPKLLIQFQNNGVVDDSQLPKDRFSAERLKGVDSTLKIQPAKLEDSAVYLCASSLEGLAGVGETQYFGPGTRLLVL.

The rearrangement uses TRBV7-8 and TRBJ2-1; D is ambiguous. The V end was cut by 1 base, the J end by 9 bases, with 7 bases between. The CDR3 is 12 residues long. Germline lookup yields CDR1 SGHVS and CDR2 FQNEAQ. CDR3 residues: CASSLENSEQFF. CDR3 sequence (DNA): TGTGCCAGCAGCTTAGAGAATAGTGAGCAGTTCTTC.

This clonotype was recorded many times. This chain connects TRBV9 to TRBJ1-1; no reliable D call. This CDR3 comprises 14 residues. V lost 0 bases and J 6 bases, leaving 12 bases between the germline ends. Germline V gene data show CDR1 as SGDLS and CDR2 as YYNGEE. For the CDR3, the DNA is TGTGCCAGCAGCGTAGAAGTGGCGGGCGCTGAAGCTTTCTTT. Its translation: CASSVEVAGAEAFF. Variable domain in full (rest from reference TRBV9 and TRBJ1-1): DSGVTQTPKHLITATGQRVTLRCSPRSGDLSVYWYQQSLDQGLQFLIQYYNGEERAKGNILERFSAQQFPDLHSELNLSSLELGDSALYFCASSVEVAGAEAFFGQGTRLTVV.